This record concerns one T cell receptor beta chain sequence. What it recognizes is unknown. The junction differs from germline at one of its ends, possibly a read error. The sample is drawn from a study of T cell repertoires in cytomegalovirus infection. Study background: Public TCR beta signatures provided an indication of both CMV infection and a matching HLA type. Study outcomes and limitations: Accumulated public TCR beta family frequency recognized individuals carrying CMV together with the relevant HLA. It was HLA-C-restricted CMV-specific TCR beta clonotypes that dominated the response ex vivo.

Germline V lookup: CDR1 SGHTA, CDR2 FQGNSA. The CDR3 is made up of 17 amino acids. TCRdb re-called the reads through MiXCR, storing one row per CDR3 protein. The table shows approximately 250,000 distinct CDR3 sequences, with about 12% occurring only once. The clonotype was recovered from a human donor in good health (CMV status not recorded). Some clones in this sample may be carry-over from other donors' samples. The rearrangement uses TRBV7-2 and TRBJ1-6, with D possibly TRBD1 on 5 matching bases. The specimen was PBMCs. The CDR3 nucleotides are TGTGCCAGCAGCCCGTCGACGGGGGGGGTAGGGAATTCCCCCCTCCACTTT. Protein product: CASSPSTGGVGNSPLHF. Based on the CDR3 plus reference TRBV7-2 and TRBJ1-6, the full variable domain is GAGVSQSPSNKVTEKGKDVELRCDPISGHTALYWYRQSLGQGLEFLIYFQGNSAPDKSGLPSDRFSAERTGGSVSTLTIQRTQQEDSAVYLCASSPSTGGVGNSPLHFGNGTRLTVT.